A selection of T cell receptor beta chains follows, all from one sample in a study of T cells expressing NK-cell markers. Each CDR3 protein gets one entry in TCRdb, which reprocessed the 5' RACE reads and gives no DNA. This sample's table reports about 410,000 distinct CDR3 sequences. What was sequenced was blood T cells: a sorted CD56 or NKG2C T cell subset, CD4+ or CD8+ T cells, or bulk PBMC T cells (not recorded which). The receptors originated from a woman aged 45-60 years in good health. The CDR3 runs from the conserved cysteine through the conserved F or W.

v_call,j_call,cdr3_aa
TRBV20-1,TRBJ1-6,CSAREGTGVSPLHF
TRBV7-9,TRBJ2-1,CASSSLAELTNEQFF
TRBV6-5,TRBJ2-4,CASSKLAGGKNIQYF
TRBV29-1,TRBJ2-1,CSNVAQGAGEQFF
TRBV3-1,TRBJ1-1,CASQTLSTGPNTEAFF
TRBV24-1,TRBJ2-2,CATSDLGLAGVDTGELFF
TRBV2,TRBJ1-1,CASSEQAVNTEAFF
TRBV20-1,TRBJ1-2,CSARDPARVYGYTF
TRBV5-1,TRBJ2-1,CASSGTVEQFF
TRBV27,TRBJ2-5,CASSLWAPGRGSGETQYF
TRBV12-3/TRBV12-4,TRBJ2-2,CASSLTGENGELFF
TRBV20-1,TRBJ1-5,CSARGSSNQPQHF
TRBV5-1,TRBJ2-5,CASSSGTSGRSLETQYF
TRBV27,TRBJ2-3,CASSLLAGAADTQYF
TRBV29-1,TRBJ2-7,CSAVRAISYEQYF
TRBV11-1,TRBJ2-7,CASSKDRRYSYEQYF
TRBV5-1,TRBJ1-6,CASSLGTGVSPLHF
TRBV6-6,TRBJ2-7,CASSIQRPPSYEQYF
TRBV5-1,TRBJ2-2,CASSSGAGVPGELFF
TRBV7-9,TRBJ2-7,CASRPGSVYEQYF
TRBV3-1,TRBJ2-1,CASSQDGSGFNEQFF
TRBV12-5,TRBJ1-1,CASGPGQGTSEAFF
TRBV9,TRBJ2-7,CASSVGGSSSYEQYF
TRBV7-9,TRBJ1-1,CASSTPKEGTEAFF
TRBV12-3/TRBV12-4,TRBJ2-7,CASRAGNYEQYF
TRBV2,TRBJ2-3,CASSEGSWMDTQYF
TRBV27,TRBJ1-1,CASRLLTGAEAFF